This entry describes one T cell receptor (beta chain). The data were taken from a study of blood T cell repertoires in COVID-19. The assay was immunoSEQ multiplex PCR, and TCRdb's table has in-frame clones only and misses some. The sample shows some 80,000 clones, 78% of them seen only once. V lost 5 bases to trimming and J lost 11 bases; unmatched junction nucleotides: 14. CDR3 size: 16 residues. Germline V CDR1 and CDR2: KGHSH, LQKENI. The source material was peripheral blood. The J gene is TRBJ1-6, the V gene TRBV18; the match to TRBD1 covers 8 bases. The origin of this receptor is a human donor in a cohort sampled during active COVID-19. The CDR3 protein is CASSETGTGQGPPLHF. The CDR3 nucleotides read TGTGCCAGCTCAGAGACCGGGACAGGTCAAGGCCCACCCCTCCACTTT.